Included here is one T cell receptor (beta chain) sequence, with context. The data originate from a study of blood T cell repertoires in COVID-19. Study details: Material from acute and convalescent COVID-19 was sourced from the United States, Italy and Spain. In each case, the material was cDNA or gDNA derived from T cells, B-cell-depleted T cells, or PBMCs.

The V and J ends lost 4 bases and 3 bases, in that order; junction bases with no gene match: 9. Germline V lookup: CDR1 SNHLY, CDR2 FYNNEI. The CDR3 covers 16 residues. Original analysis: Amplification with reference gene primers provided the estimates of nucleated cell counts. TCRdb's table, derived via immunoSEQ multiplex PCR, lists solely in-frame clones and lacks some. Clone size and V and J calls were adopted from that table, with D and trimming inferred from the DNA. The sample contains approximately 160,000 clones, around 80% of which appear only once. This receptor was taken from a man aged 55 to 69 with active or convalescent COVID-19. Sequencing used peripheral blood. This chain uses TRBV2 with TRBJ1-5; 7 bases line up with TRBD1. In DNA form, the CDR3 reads TGTGCCAGCAGTGTACTAGGGACAGCGAACAATCAGCCCCAGCATTTT. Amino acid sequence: CASSVLGTANNQPQHF.